This T cell receptor (beta chain) is drawn from a study of CD8+CD57+ T cells in acquired aplastic anemia. Study-level background: Recorded DNA amounts for sorted CD4+ and CD8+ cells had an average of approximately 3 ug. Whole-study results and caveats: Levels of CD8+ Simpson's diversity were not significantly distinct in patients versus controls. Between patients and controls, around 30 CD8+ CDR3 sequences were found in common.

Turning to this clonotype: Its antigen is still unknown. A read error may account for a junction end that differs from germline.

Genomic DNA, the template, was used for profiling of the TCR beta VDJ and CDR3. TCRdb independently ran MiXCR on the reads; one entry per CDR3 protein. Counted here are approximately 190,000 distinct CDR3 sequences, 50% to 75% occurring once; the ten biggest clones make up 46%. The CDR3 contains 11 residues. Germline V gives CDR1 DFQATT, CDR2 SNEGSKA (reference sequence). The chain carries TRBV20-1 and TRBJ1-1; perhaps TRBD1 as D (6 bases). The TCR comes from a human donor with severe aplastic anemia or a healthy control (not recorded which). The sequenced sample consisted of sorted CD4+, CD8+, or CD8+CD57+ T cells (not recorded which) from PBMCs. The CDR3 sequence: CSARPGAEAFF. The CDR3 DNA reads TGCAGTGCCCGGCCGGGGGCTGAAGCCTTCTTT.